These 31 T cell receptor beta chains were all obtained from the same sample, sequenced in a study of shared clonotypes between healthy human individuals. Assay: immunoSEQ multiplex PCR; the TCRdb copy retains only in-frame clones and omits some. The sample carries 2 million to 3 million clones, more than 85% recorded once. The sequenced sample was naive CD4+ T cells from PBMCs. The subset is: CD45RA+ positively selected. These receptors were collected from a man younger than 35 in good health. Some clones in this sample may be carry-over from other donors' samples.

V usage is TRBV30 and J usage is TRBJ2-3; D is perhaps TRBD2 (6 bases). V lost 0 bases to trimming and J lost 0 bases, with 13 bases between them. This CDR3 comprises 16 residues. Germline loops: CDR1 GTSNPN, CDR2 SVGIG (reference sequence). The CDR3 loop reads CAWSVGLRESTDTQYF. In DNA, the CDR3 is TGTGCCTGGAGTGTAGGGTTACGGGAGAGCACAGATACGCAGTATTTT.

The CDR3 sequence: CASSLEMGGTEAFF. CDR3 nucleotide sequence: TGCGCCAGCAGCTTGGAAATGGGAGGGACTGAAGCTTTCTTT. J is TRBJ1-1 and V is TRBV5-1; D unresolved. Per germline, CDR1 SGHRS and CDR2 YFSETQ. This CDR3 has 14 amino acids. Trimming left V 0 bases short and J 5 bases short, with 11 bases between.

The CDR3 region has the DNA TGCGCCAGCAGCTTGGCCCCGATCGACGGGGAGCTGTTTTTT. This encodes CASSLAPIDGELFF. This chain uses TRBV5-1 with TRBJ2-2; D is ambiguous. V was shortened by 0 bases and J by 7 bases, with 10 bases between the two germline ends. This CDR3 comprises 14 residues. CDR1 SGHRS and CDR2 YFSETQ come from the germline V gene. The full variable domain, completed using reference TRBV5-1 and TRBJ2-2, is KAGVTQTPRYLIKTRGQQVTLSCSPISGHRSVSWYQQTPGQGLQFLFEYFSETQRNKGNFPGRFSGRQFSNSRSEMNVSTLELGDSALYLCASSLAPIDGELFFGEGSRLTVL.

CDR3 DNA: TGTGCCAGCAGTGGAAACGGGAGGGTATCATACAATGAGCAGTTCTTC. Amino acid sequence: CASSGNGRVSYNEQFF. The chain couples TRBV6-1 to TRBJ2-1; TRBD2 matches at 8 bases. V gave up 4 bases and J gave up 4 bases; unmatched junction bases: 9. The CDR3 covers 16 residues. Germline values: CDR1 MNHNS, CDR2 SASEGT.

The chain employs TRBV7-9 and TRBJ2-7, with D possibly being TRBD2 (6 bases). The CDR3 length is 17 residues. Germline V gene data show CDR1 as SEHNR and CDR2 as FQNEAQ (reference sequence). V was pared by 1 base and J by 3 bases, with 19 bases between. CDR3 DNA: TGTGCCAGCAGCTTAGGTCTCGGCGGGACCGTTAACTACGAGCAGTACTTC. It encodes CASSLGLGGTVNYEQYF.

The chain recombines TRBV5-1 with TRBJ2-1; 10 nucleotides agree with TRBD2. J lost 0 bases, V lost 5 bases, and 11 bases had no gene match. Germline V gene lookup returns CDR1 SGHRS and CDR2 YFSETQ. The CDR3 extends over 18 amino acids. CDR3 in amino acids: CASRLHQSSGSSYNEQFF. The CDR3 nucleotides are TGCGCCAGCAGGTTGCATCAATCTAGCGGGAGCTCCTACAATGAGCAGTTCTTC.

Here the CDR3 reads CASSLSSLDEAFF. As DNA, the CDR3 is TGCGCCAGCAGCTTGTCGAGTTTAGATGAAGCTTTCTTT. The chain carries TRBV5-1 and TRBJ1-1; D is uncertain. The V gene lost 1 base and the J gene lost 7 bases, with 11 bases spanning the gap. This CDR3 is built from 13 residues. Germline CDR1 and CDR2: SGHRS and YFSETQ.

Remarks on this clone: In the same sample, other DNA sequences code for this CDR3. The V call is TRBV28, the J call TRBJ2-1; no clear D. Germline-derived CDR1 and CDR2 are MDHEN and SYDVKM. Trimming removed 2 bases at V and 7 bases at J, with 6 bases between. The CDR3 runs 12 residues. CDR3 sequence reads: CASSLTGNEQFF. CDR3 nucleotide sequence: TGTGCCAGCAGTTTAACCGGGAATGAGCAGTTCTTC.

The chain joins TRBV29-1 to TRBJ1-1; 7 positions match TRBD1. CDR3 size: 13 residues. In germline, CDR1 is SQVTM, CDR2 ANQGSEA. V shed 8 bases and J 4 bases; nucleotides not matched to a gene: 10. The DNA of the CDR3 is TGCAGCTCAACAGGGGTTCGCGCCACTGAAGCTTTCTTT. Protein: CSSTGVRATEAFF.

The rearrangement uses TRBV7-2 and TRBJ2-7; D is perhaps TRBD2 (5 bases). The V end was cut by 2 bases, the J end by 3 bases, with 14 bases between. The CDR3 is 15 amino acids. Germline CDR1 SGHTA, CDR2 FQGNSA. The CDR3 coding sequence is TGTGCCAGCAGCTTACCCCGGCGAGGGAACTACGAGCAGTACTTC. Protein product: CASSLPRRGNYEQYF.

The sample holds a few counts of this clone. This chain links TRBV28 with TRBJ1-2; D remains ambiguous. This CDR3 comprises 13 residues. V dropped 5 bases and J dropped 4 bases, with 11 bases sitting between them. The germline gives CDR1 MDHEN, CDR2 SYDVKM. CDR3 nucleotides: TGTGCCAGCAGTACAAATAAACCCTATGGCTACACCTTC. Translating it yields CASSTNKPYGYTF.

Comments on this clone: The same CDR3 can be traced to other DNA sequences in this sample. This chain connects TRBV7-9 to TRBJ2-7; perhaps TRBD1 as D (7 bases). In germline, CDR1 is SEHNR, CDR2 FQNEAQ (reference sequence). V shed 5 bases and J shed 3 bases, with 14 bases lying between them. CDR3 length equals 14 residues. CDR3 nucleotide sequence: TGTGCCAGCAGCCCGCGGGACAGCCTCTACGAGCAGTACTTC. Protein product: CASSPRDSLYEQYF. The full variable domain, in which reference TRBV7-9 and TRBJ2-7 provide the parts outside the CDR3, is DTGVSQNPRHKITKRGQNVTFRCDPISEHNRLYWYRQTLGQGPEFLTYFQNEAQLEKSRLLSDRFSAERPKGSFSTLEIQRTEQGDSAMYLCASSPRDSLYEQYFGPGTRLTVT.

This chain links TRBV6-5 with TRBJ2-3; a weak D match, TRBD2 (6 bases). This CDR3 contains 15 residues. Trimming took 6 bases from V and 3 from J, leaving 16 bases between them. The germline CDR1 and CDR2 sequences are MNHEY and SVGAGI. As DNA, the CDR3 is TGTGCCAGCAGGCGAATCGGACGGGGGACAGATACGCAGTATTTT. It specifies CASRRIGRGTDTQYF.

In this sample, this clone turned up once. The rearrangement joins TRBV9 to TRBJ1-4; possibly TRBD1 for D (5 bases). This CDR3 contains 15 residues. Germline V lookup: CDR1 SGDLS, CDR2 YYNGEE. Trimming left V 0 bases short and J 6 bases short, with 12 bases between. CDR3 amino acids: CASSVESGTYEKLFF. The CDR3 DNA reads TGTGCCAGCAGCGTAGAGTCAGGGACGTATGAAAAACTGTTTTTT.

The genes are TRBV9 and TRBJ1-4; 8 bases fit TRBD1. From germline, CDR1 is SGDLS and CDR2 YYNGEE. After removal of 4 bases from V and 6 bases from J, the junction contained 11 bases not matched to a gene. This CDR3 comprises 16 residues. CDR3 coding DNA: TGTGCCAGCAGCACGAGAACAGGGGGGCTCGATGAAAAACTGTTTTTT. It specifies CASSTRTGGLDEKLFF.

This chain joins TRBV28 and TRBJ2-1; D is possibly TRBD2 (5 bases). The CDR3 sequence is 13 residues long. The germline V gene encodes CDR1 MDHEN and CDR2 SYDVKM. Trimming removed 5 bases at V and 6 bases at J, with 11 bases between. This chain's CDR3 is CASSTRRSNEQFF. DNA of the CDR3: TGTGCCAGCAGTACTAGAAGAAGCAATGAGCAGTTCTTC.

With respect to this clone: The same CDR3 arises from other DNA sequences in this sample as well. The chain couples TRBV28 to TRBJ2-3; D is unclear. V lost 5 bases and J lost 9, with 9 bases in between. The V gene's germline CDR1 is MDHEN and CDR2 SYDVKM. This CDR3 has 11 residues. In DNA form, the CDR3 reads TGTGCCAGCAGTCTCGAGGACACGCAGTATTTT. It is translated as CASSLEDTQYF.

This chain joins TRBV5-4 and TRBJ1-2; no firm D call. Germline CDR1 is SGHNT and CDR2 is YYREEE (reference sequence). The CDR3 is 14 residues long. The V end lost 4 bases, the J end lost 2 bases, and 12 bases lay between the germline ends. The CDR3, as DNA: TGTGCCAGCAGCCCATCTGGCAGGAACTATGGCTACACCTTC. Protein product: CASSPSGRNYGYTF.

The chain has TRBV28 and TRBJ2-7; possibly TRBD2 for D (6 bases). Trimming shortened V by 7 bases and J by 3 bases, and 10 bases separated the two germline ends. This CDR3 has 12 amino acids. The germline CDR1 and CDR2 sequences are MDHEN and SYDVKM. This CDR3 is CASTTGGYEQYF. The CDR3, as DNA: TGTGCCAGCACCACCGGGGGCTACGAGCAGTACTTC.

The rearrangement uses TRBV7-8 and TRBJ2-1; possible D gene TRBD1, 5 bases. V dropped 5 bases and J dropped 6 bases, with 20 bases sitting between them. Germline V gene sequence: CDR1 SGHVS, CDR2 FQNEAQ. The CDR3 is made up of 16 amino acids. The CDR3 spells CASSPPGVGRSNEQFF. In nucleotides, the CDR3 is TGTGCCAGCAGCCCCCCCGGTGTGGGGCGAAGCAATGAGCAGTTCTTC.

The chain links TRBV5-4 to TRBJ2-1; 8 bases agree with TRBD2. Germline V CDR1 and CDR2: SGHNT, YYREEE (reference sequence). The junction had 7 bases not matched to a gene; V was cut back by 10 bases and J by 7 bases. This CDR3 has 12 amino acids. The CDR3 region is CASGRGGNEQFF. CDR3 in DNA: TGTGCCTCCGGGAGGGGCGGGAATGAGCAGTTCTTC.

The rearrangement links TRBV18 to TRBJ2-3; 8 positions match TRBD2. CDR3 size: 15 residues. Trimming cost V 1 base and J 5 bases; bases outside gene matches: 5. CDR1 and CDR2 (germline): KGHSH, LQKENI. CDR3 sequence (DNA): TGTGCCAGCTCACCACGGACTAGCTACGGAGATACGCAGTATTTT. It yields the protein CASSPRTSYGDTQYF.

This clone was seen just once. The genes are TRBV14 and TRBJ2-2, with D uncertain. Trimming took off 4 bases at V and 6 bases at J, with 12 bases between the two ends. The CDR3 spans 14 residues. Looked up from germline, CDR1 is SGHDN and CDR2 is FVKESK. The CDR3 DNA is TGTGCCAGCAGCCTTAGAGTCGGGTCCGGGGAGCTGTTTTTT. Its translation is CASSLRVGSGELFF. The complete variable domain, with remaining parts taken from reference TRBV14 and TRBJ2-2, reads EAGVTQFPSHSVIEKGQTVTLRCDPISGHDNLYWYRRVMGKEIKFLLHFVKESKQDESGMPNNRFLAERTGGTYSTLKVQPAELEDSGVYFCASSLRVGSGELFFGEGSRLTVL.

The chain couples TRBV4-1 to TRBJ2-2; 12 bases are shared with TRBD2. V was clipped by 0 bases and J by 4 bases; unmatched bases: 6. The CDR3 extends over 18 amino acids. Germline CDR1 MGHRA, CDR2 YSYEKL. The CDR3 DNA is TGCGCCAGCAGCCAAGAGAGGACTAGCGGGGATCTCACCGGGGAGCTGTTTTTT. It is translated as CASSQERTSGDLTGELFF.

Details on this clone: In this CDR3 the conserved last residue, phenylalanine or tryptophan, is missing, so a read error is likely. The rearrangement joins TRBV4-2 to TRBJ1-2; 9 bases map to TRBD1. Germline V gene sequence: CDR1 LGHNA, CDR2 YNFKEQ. The V segment lost 3 bases and the J segment 4 bases; nucleotides outside the gene matches: 6. The CDR3 totals 15 residues. This chain's CDR3 is CASSQRQGDFYGYTL. The DNA for the CDR3 is TGTGCCAGCAGCCAGAGACAGGGGGATTTCTATGGCTACACCCTC.

The chain employs TRBV28 and TRBJ2-4, with D possibly matching TRBD2 (5 bases). The CDR3 loop spans 16 amino acids. CDR1 is MDHEN and CDR2 is SYDVKM in the germline V gene. V was cut by 6 bases and J by 5 bases, with 20 bases left in between. CDR3 sequence reads: CASSRHPGTRENIQYF. In DNA, the CDR3 is TGTGCCAGCAGCCGCCACCCTGGAACGCGGGAAAACATTCAGTACTTC.

V and J are TRBV27 and TRBJ1-4; D is undetermined. The V end was cut by 10 bases, the J end by 4 bases, with 10 bases between. The CDR3 length is 12 residues. The V gene's germline CDR1 is MNHEY and CDR2 SMNVEV (reference sequence). The CDR3 DNA sequence: TGTGCCACTGGAGGAATTAATGAAAAACTGTTTTTT. It translates to CATGGINEKLFF. Looking up the rest from reference TRBV27 and TRBJ1-4 gives the full variable domain: EAQVTQNPRYLITVTGKKLTVTCSQNMNHEYMSWYRQDPGLGLRQIYYSMNVEVTDKGDVPEGYKVSRKEKRNFPLILESPSPNQTSLYFCATGGINEKLFFGSGTQLSVL.

This clone was observed a single time. The chain joins TRBV28 to TRBJ1-5; 8 bases line up with TRBD1. Germline values: CDR1 MDHEN, CDR2 SYDVKM. The CDR3 loop spans 15 amino acids. Trimming cost V 2 bases and J 5 bases; bases outside gene matches: 5. The CDR3 loop reads CASSLHRGADQPQHF. The DNA of the CDR3 is TGTGCCAGCAGTTTACACAGGGGGGCTGATCAGCCCCAGCATTTT.

This chain connects TRBV28 to TRBJ2-1; tentative D call: TRBD2 (6 bases). The CDR3 has 13 amino acids. The germline V gene has CDR1 MDHEN and CDR2 SYDVKM. The germline V and J ends were trimmed by 8 bases and 3 bases, with 11 bases remaining between them. The CDR3 sequence: CASLRDRYNEQFF. The CDR3 DNA is TGTGCCAGCCTGCGGGATCGCTACAATGAGCAGTTCTTC.

This clone was picked up one time. The chain has TRBV4-3 and TRBJ2-1; 9 bases are a match to TRBD2. The CDR3 loop spans 18 amino acids. Unmatched junction bases numbered 12, after V lost 3 bases and J lost 3 bases. Germline CDR1 and CDR2: LGHNA and YSLEER. Here the CDR3 reads CASSQSLSGSVGYNEQFF. The CDR3, as DNA: TGCGCCAGCAGCCAGAGCCTTAGCGGGAGTGTCGGCTACAATGAGCAGTTCTTC.

The J gene is TRBJ2-1, the V gene TRBV29-1; a weak D match, TRBD1 (5 bases). The length of the CDR3 is 18 residues. Looked up from germline, CDR1 is SQVTM and CDR2 is ANQGSEA. The ends were cut back, 3 bases at V and 0 bases at J, with 21 bases in the middle. The CDR3 DNA follows: TGCAGCGTTGATTCCAGTAGGGGATATAGATCCTCCTACAATGAGCAGTTCTTC. The encoded protein is CSVDSSRGYRSSYNEQFF.